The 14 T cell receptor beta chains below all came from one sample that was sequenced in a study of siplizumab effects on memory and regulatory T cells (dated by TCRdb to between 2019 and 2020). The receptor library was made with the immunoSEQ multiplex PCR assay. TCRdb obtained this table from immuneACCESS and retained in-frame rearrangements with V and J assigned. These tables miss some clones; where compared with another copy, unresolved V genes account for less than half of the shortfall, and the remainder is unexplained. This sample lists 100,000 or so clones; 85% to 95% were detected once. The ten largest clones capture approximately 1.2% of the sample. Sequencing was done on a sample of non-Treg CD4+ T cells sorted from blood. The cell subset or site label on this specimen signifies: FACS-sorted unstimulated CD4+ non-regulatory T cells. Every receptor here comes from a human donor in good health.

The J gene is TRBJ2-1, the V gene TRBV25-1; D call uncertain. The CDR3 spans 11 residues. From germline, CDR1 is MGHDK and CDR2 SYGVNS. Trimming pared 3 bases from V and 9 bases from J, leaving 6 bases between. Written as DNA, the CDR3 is TGTGCCAGCAGTGACTTTCTTGAGCAGTTCTTC. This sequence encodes CASSDFLEQFF.

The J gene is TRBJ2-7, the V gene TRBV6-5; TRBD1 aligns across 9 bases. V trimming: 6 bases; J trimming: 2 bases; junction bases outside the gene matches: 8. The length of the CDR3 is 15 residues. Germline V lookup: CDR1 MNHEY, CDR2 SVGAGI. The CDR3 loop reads CASRLGQGSTYEQYF. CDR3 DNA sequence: TGTGCCAGCAGGCTCGGACAGGGGTCGACCTACGAGCAGTACTTC.

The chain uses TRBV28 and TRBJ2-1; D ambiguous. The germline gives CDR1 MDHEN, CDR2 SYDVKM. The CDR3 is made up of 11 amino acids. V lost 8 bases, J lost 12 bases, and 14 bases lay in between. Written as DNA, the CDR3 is TGTGCCAGCTGCCAATTGGTGGTGCAGTTCTTC. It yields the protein CASCQLVVQFF.

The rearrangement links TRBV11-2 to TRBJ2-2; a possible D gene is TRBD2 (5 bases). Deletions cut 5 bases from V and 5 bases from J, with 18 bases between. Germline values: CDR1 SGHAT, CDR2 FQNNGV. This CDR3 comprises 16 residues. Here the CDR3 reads CASSIKGAVGTGELFF. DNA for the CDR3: TGTGCCAGCAGCATTAAGGGAGCGGTTGGTACCGGGGAGCTGTTTTTT.

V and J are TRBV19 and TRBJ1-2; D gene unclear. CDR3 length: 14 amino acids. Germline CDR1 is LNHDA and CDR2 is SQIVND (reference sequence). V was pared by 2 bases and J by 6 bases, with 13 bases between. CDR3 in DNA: TGTGCCAGTAGTATACTTCCCGGTGAAAATGGCTACACCTTC. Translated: CASSILPGENGYTF.

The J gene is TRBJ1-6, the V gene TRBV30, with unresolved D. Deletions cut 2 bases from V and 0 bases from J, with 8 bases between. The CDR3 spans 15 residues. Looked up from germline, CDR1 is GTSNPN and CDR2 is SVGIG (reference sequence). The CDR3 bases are TGTGCCTGGAGTCGAGGCGGCTCCTATAATTCACCCCTCCACTTT. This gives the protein CAWSRGGSYNSPLHF.

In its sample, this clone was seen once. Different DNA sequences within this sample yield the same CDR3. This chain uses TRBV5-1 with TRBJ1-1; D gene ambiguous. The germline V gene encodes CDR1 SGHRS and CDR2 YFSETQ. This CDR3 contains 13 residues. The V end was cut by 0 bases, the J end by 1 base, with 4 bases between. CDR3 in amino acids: CASSLGENTEAFF. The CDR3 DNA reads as TGCGCCAGCAGCTTGGGTGAGAACACTGAAGCTTTCTTT. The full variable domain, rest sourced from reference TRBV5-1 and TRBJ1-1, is KAGVTQTPRYLIKTRGQQVTLSCSPISGHRSVSWYQQTPGQGLQFLFEYFSETQRNKGNFPGRFSGRQFSNSRSEMNVSTLELGDSALYLCASSLGENTEAFFGQGTRLTVV.

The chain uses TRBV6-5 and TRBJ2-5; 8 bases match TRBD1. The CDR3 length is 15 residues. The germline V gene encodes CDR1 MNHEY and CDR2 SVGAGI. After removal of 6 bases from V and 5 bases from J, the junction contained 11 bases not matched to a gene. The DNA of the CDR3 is TGTGCCAGCAGCCGGACAGGGACGGGTGACGAGACCCAGTACTTC. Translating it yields CASSRTGTGDETQYF.

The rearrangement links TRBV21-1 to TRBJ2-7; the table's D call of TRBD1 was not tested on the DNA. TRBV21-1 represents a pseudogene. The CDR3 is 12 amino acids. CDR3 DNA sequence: TGTGCCAGCAGCCGACAGGTGGTCGAGCAGTACTTC. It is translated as CASSRQVVEQYF.

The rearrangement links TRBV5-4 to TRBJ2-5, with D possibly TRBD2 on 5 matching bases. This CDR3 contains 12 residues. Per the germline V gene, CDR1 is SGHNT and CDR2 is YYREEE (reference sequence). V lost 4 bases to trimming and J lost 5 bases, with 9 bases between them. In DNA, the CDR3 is TGTGCCAGCAGCCTAGCAGAGGAGACCCAGTACTTC. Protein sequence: CASSLAEETQYF. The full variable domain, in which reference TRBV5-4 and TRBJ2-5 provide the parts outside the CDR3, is ETGVTQSPTHLIKTRGQQVTLRCSSQSGHNTVSWYQQALGQGPQFIFQYYREEENGRGNFPPRFSGLQFPNYSSELNVNALELDDSALYLCASSLAEETQYFGPGTRLLVL.

CDR3: CASSSGQGFLVKNIQYF. The CDR3 DNA reads TGTGCCAGCAGTTCCGGACAGGGTTTTCTGGTCAAAAACATTCAGTACTTC. This chain connects TRBV28 to TRBJ2-4; TRBD1 aligns across 8 bases. Germline assignment: CDR1 MDHEN and CDR2 SYDVKM. Trimming at V came to 4 bases and at J to 3 bases, leaving 11 bases not matched to a gene. The CDR3 is made up of 17 amino acids.

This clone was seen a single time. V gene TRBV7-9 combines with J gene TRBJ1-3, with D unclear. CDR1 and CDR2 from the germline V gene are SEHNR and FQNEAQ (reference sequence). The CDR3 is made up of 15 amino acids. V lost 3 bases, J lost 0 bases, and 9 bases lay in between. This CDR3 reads CASSFDVGSGNTIYF. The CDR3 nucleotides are TGTGCCAGCAGCTTTGATGTGGGCTCTGGAAACACCATATATTTT.

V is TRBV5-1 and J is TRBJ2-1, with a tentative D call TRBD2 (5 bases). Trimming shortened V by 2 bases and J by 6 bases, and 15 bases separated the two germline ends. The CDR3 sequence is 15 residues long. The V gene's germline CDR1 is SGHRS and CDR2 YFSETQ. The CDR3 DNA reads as TGCGCCAGCAGCTTACTTTCGCGGGTAGGCAATGAGCAGTTCTTC. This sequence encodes CASSLLSRVGNEQFF.

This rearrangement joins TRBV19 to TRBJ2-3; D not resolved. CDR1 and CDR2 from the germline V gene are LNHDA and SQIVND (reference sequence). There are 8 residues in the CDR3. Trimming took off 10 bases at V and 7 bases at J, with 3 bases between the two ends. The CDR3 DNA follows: TGTGCCAAACATACGCAGTATTTT. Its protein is CAKHTQYF.